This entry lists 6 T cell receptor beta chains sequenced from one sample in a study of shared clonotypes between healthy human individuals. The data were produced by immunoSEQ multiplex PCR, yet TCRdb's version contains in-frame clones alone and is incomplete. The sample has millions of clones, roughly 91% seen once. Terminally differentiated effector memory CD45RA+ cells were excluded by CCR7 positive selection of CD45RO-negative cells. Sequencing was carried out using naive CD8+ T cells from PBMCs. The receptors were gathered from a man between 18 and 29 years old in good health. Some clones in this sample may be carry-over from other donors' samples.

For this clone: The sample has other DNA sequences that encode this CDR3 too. As DNA, the CDR3 is TGTGCCAGCAGTTCCGGGACTAGCGGCTACAATGAGCAGTTCTTC. Its protein product is CASSSGTSGYNEQFF. The rearrangement uses TRBV27 and TRBJ2-1; TRBD2 agrees at 11 bases. Germline V gives CDR1 MNHEY, CDR2 SMNVEV (reference sequence). This CDR3 is 15 amino acids long. V was pared by 4 bases and J by 3 bases, with 2 bases of the junction left unmatched.

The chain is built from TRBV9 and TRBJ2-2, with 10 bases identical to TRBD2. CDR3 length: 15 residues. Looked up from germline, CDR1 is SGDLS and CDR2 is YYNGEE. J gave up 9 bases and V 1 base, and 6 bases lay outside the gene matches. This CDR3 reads CASSVSLAGARELFF. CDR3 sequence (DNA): TGTGCCAGCAGCGTATCGCTAGCGGGAGCCCGGGAGCTGTTTTTT.

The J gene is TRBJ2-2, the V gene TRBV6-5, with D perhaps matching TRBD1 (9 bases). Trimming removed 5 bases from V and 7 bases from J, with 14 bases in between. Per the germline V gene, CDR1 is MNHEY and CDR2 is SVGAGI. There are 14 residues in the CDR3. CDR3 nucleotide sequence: TGTGCCAGCAGTGTAGCGGGACAGGGCGGGGAGCTGTTTTTT. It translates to CASSVAGQGGELFF.

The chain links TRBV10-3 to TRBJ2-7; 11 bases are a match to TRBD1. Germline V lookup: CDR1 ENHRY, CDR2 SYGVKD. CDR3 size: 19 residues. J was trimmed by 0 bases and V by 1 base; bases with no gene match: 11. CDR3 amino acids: CAISEFMRRDRGFSYEQYF. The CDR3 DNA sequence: TGTGCCATCAGTGAGTTTATGCGCCGGGACAGGGGGTTCTCCTACGAGCAGTACTTC.

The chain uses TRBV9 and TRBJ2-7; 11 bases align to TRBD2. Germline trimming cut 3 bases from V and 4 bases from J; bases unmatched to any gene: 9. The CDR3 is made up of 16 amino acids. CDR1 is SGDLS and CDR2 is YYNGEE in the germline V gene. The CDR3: CASSAFPSGRFYEQYF. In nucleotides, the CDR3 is TGTGCCAGCAGCGCCTTCCCTAGCGGGAGGTTTTACGAGCAGTACTTC.

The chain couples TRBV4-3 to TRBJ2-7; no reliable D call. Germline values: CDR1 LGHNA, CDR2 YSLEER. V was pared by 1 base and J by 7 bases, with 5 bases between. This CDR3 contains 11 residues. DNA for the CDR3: TGCGCCAGCAGCCAAGGTCGAGAGCAGTACTTC. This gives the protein CASSQGREQYF.